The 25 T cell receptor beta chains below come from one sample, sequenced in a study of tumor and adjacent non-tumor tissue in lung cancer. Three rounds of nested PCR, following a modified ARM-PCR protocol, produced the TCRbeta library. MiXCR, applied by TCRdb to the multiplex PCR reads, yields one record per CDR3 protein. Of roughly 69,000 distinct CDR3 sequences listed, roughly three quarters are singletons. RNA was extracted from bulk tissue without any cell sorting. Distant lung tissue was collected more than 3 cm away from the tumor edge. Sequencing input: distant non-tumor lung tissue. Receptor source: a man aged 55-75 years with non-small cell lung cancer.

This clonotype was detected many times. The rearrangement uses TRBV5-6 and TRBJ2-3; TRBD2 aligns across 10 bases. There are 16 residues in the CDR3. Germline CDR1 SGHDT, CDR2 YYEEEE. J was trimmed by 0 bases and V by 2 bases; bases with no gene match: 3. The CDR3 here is CASSFLAGGSTDTQYF. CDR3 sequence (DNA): TGTGCCAGCAGCTTTTTAGCGGGGGGTAGCACAGATACGCAGTATTTT.

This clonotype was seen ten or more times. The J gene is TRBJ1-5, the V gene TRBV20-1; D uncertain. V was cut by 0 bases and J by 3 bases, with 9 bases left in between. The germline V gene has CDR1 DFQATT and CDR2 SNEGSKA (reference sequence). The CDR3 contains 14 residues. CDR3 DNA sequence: TGCAGTGCTAGAGATCGCACGGTCAATCAGCCCCAGCATTTT. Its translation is CSARDRTVNQPQHF.

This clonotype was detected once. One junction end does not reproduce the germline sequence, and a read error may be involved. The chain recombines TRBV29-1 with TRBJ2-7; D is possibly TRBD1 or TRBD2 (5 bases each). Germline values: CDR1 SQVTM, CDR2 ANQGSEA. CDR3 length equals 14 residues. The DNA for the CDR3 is TGCAGCGTTGAAGACACAGAGGGGTTCTACGAGCAGTATTTC. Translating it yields CSVEDTEGFYEQYF.

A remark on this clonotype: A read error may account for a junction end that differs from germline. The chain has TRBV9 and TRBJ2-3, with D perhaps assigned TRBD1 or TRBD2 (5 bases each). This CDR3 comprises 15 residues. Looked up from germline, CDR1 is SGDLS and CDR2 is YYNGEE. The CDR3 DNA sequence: TGTGCCAGCAGCACCGGGACCGTCGGGGCAGATACGCAGTTTTTT. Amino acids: CASSTGTVGADTQFF.

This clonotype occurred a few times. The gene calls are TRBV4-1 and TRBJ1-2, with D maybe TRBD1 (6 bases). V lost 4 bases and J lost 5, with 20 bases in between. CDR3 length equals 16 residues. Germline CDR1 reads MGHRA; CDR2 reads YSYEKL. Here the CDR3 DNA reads TGCGCCAGCAGCCCAGATGTCGACAGGAGAGAGTATGGCTACACCTTC. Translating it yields CASSPDVDRREYGYTF.

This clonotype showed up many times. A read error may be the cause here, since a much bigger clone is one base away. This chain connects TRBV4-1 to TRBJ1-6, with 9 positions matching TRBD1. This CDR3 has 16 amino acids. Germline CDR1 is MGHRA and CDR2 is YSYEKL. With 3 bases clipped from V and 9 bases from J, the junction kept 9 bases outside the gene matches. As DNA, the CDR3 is TGCGCCAGCAGCCATTCCGGGACAGGGTTGGGTTCACCCCTCCACTTT. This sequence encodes CASSHSGTGLGSPLHF.

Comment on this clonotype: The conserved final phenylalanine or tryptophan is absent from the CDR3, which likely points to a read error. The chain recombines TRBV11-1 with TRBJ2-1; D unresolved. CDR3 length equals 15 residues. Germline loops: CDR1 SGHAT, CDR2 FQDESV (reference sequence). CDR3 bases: TGTAGCAGCAGCTTCGACACCTATAGCACCAATGATCAGTTCATC. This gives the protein CSSSFDTYSTNDQFI.

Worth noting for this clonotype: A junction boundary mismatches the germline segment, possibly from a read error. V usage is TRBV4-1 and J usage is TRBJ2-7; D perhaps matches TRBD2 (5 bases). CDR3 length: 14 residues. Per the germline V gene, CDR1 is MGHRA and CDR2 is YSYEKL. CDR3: CVSSQVRGNYEQYF. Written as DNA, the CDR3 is TGTGTCAGCAGCCAAGTTAGAGGGAATTACGAGCAGTACTTC.

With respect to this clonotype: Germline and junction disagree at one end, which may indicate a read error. The CDR3 loop is CVSTFSQGIDYGYTF. DNA of the CDR3: TGTGTCAGCACTTTCTCTCAGGGTATTGACTATGGCTACACCTTT. This sequence joins TRBV6-1 and TRBJ1-2, with D possibly being TRBD1 (5 bases). The CDR3 is 15 residues long. The V gene's germline CDR1 is MNHNS and CDR2 SASEGT.

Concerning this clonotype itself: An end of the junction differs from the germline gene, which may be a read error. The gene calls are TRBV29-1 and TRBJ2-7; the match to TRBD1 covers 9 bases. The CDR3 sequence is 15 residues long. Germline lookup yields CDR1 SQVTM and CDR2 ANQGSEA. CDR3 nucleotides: TGCATCCCAACAAGGGGGGGACAGGGTTCCCACGAGCGGTACTTC. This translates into CIPTRGGQGSHERYF.

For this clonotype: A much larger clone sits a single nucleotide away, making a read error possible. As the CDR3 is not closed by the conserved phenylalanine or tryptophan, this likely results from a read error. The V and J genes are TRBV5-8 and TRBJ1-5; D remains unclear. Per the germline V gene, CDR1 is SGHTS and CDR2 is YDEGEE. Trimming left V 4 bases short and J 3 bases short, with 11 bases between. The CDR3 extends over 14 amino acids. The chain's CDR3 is CASSDILPNQPQHL. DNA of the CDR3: TGTGCCAGCAGCGACATTCTTCCCAATCAGCCCCAGCATTTA.

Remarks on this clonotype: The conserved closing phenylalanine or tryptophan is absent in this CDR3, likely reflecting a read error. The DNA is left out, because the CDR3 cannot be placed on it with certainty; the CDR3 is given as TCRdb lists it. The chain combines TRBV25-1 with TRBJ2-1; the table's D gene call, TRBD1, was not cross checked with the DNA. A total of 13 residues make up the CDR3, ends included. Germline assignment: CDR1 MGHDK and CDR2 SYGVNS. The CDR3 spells CASSRDQYNEHFL.

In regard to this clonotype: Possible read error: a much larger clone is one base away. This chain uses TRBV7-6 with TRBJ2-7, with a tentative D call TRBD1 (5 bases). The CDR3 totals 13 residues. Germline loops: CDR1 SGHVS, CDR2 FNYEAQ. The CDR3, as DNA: TGTGCCAGCAGCACAGAGGACAACTACGGGCAGTACTTC. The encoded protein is CASSTEDNYGQYF.

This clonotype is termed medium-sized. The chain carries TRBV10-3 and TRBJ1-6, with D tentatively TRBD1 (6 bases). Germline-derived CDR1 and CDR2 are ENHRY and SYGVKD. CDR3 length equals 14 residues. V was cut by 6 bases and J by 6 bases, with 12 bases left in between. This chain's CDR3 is CAIRGGNSNSPLHF. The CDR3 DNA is TGTGCCATCAGAGGGGGTAACTCTAATTCACCCCTCCACTTT.

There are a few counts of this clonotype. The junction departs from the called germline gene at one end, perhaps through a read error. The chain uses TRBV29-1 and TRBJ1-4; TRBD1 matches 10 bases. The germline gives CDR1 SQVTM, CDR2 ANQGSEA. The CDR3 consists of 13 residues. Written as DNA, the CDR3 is TGCAGCGTGGGACAGGGGCTTCGGGAAAAACTGTTTTTC. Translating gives CSVGQGLREKLFF.

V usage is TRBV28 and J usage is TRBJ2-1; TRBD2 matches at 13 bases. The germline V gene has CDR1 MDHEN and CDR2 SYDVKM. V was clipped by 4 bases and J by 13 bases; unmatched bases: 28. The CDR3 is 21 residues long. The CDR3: CASSSAPGLGSGTSGIPEQFF. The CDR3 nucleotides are TGTGCCAGCAGTTCGGCCCCAGGGTTAGGGAGCGGGACTAGCGGGATCCCTGAACAGTTCTTC.

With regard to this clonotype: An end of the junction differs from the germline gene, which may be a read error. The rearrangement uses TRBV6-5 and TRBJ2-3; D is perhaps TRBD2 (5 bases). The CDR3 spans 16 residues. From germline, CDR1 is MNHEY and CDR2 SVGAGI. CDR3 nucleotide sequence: TGTGCCAGCGGTTACGTCCGAAGGATTAGCGCAGATACGCAGTATTTT. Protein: CASGYVRRISADTQYF.

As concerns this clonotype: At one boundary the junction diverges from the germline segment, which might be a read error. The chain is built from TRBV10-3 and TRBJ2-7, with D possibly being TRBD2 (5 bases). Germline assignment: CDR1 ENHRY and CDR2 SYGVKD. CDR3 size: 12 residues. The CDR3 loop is CGIGPGFYEQYF. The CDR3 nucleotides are TGTGGCATCGGCCCGGGGTTCTACGAGCAGTACTTC.

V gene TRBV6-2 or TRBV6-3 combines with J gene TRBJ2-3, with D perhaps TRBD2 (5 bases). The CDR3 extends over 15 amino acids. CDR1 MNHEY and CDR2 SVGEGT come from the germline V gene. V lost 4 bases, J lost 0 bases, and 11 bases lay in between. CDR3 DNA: TGTGCCAGCAGTTCAACTAGTGGGAGCACAGATACGCAGTATTTT. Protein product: CASSSTSGSTDTQYF.

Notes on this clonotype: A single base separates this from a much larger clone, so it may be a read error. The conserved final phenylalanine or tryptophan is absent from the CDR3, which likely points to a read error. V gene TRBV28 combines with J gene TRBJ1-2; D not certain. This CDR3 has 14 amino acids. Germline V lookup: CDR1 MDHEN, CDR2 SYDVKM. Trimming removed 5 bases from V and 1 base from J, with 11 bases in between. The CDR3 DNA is TGTGCCAGCAGTGAGAGGACGGTTAACTATGGCTACACCTTA. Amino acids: CASSERTVNYGYTL.

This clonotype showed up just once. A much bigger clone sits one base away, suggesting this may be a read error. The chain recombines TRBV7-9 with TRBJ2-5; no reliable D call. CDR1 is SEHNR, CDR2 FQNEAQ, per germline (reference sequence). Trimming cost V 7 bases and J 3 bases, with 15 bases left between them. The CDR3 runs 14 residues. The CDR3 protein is CASNSRRPEETQYF. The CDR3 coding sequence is TGTGCCAGCAACTCTAGGCGTCCAGAAGAGACCCAGTACTTC.

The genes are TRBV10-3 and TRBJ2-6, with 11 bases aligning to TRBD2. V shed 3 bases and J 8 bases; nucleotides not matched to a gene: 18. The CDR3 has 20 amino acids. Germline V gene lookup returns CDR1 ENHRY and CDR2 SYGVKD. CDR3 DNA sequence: TGTGCCATCAGTGAACATGGGACTAGCGGTAGGGACTCTAGGACCAACGTCCTGACTTTC. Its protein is CAISEHGTSGRDSRTNVLTF.

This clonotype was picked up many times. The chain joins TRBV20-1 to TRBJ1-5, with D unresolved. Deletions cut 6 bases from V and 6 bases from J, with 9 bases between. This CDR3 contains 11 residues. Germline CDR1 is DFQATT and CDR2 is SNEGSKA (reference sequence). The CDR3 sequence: CSASLGQPQHF. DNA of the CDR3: TGCAGTGCCAGTCTGGGTCAGCCCCAGCATTTT.

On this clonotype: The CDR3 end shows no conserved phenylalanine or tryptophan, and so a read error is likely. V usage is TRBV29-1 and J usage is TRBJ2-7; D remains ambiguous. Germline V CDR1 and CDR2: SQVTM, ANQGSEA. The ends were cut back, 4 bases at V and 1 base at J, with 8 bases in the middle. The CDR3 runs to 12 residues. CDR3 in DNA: TGCAGCGTTGGAGATACATCCTACGAGCAGTACCTC. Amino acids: CSVGDTSYEQYL.

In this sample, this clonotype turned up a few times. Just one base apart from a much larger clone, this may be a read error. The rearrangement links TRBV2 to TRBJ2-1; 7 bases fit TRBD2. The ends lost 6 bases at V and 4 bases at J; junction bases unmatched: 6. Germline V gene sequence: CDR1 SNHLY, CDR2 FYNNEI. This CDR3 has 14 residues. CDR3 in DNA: TGTGCCAGCAGGGGGGAGGGCGCGTACAATGAGCAGTTCTTC. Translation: CASRGEGAYNEQFF.